This T cell receptor (beta chain) was identified during a study of blood T cell repertoires in COVID-19. At the level of the study: Sample material is recorded as cDNA or gDNA derived from T cells, B-cell-depleted T cells, or PBMCs.

V was trimmed by 4 bases and J by 8 bases, leaving 11 bases between them. The CDR3 runs 12 residues. The sample holds a few counts of this clone. Original handling: Reference gene primer amplification yielded estimated nucleated cell counts. Method: immunoSEQ multiplex PCR; TCRdb's copy keeps in-frame clones and lacks some. That table furnishes V, J and clone size, whereas the DNA furnished D and trimming. The repertoire consists of 200,000 to 250,000 clones, with around 83% occurring once and the leading ten covering roughly a tenth. Input material: peripheral blood. This receptor was identified in a middle-aged man with active or convalescent COVID-19. This rearrangement joins TRBV12-3 or TRBV12-4 to TRBJ1-2; TRBD1 might be the D (5 bases). CDR3 amino acids: CASSSGVRGYTF. CDR3 sequence (DNA): TGTGCCAGCAGTTCGGGGGTAAGGGGCTACACCTTC.